Below, 32 T cell receptor beta chains from the same sample are listed, as sequenced in a study of cytomegalovirus exposure and HLA in healthy donors. Only in-frame clones appear in the TCRdb table, and some are missing; sequencing was by immunoSEQ multiplex PCR. The profile shows about 68,000 clones, around 93% of them singletons. Sequenced: PBMCs. All receptors derive from a man between 18 and 29 years old in good health and CMV-seronegative.

The chain joins TRBV6-1 to TRBJ1-1; TRBD1 is a possible D gene (5 bases). V lost 0 bases to trimming and J lost 8 bases, with 13 bases between them. The germline CDR1 and CDR2 sequences are MNHNS and SASEGT. The CDR3 runs to 14 residues. The CDR3 DNA is TGTGCCAGCAGTGAAGCCAGGCGGTGGGGCGAAGCTTTCTTT. Translation: CASSEARRWGEAFF.

V is TRBV27 and J is TRBJ2-7; TRBD2 aligns across 10 bases. Germline V gives CDR1 MNHEY, CDR2 SMNVEV (reference sequence). The CDR3 contains 17 residues. V dropped 4 bases and J dropped 2; count of bases not matched to a gene: 11. DNA of the CDR3: TGTGCCAGCAGTTACTCCTCCGGACTAGCGGAGACCTACGAGCAGTACTTC. Translation gives CASSYSSGLAETYEQYF.

The chain joins TRBV7-3 to TRBJ2-7; the match to TRBD2 covers 12 bases. The CDR3 runs to 15 residues. The germline CDR1 and CDR2 sequences are SGHTA and FQGTGA. Losses at the gene ends were 3 bases for V and 11 bases for J; bases not matched to a gene: 11. CDR3 protein: CASSFLTSGRFVEYF. The CDR3, as DNA: TGTGCCAGCAGCTTCCTAACTAGCGGGAGGTTTGTAGAGTACTTC.

This sequence joins TRBV2 and TRBJ2-3, with D perhaps matching TRBD2 (6 bases). V was trimmed by 3 bases and J by 4 bases, leaving 20 bases between them. Germline V gene lookup returns CDR1 SNHLY and CDR2 FYNNEI. The CDR3 loop spans 17 amino acids. The CDR3 protein is CASSETLTTRRSDTQYF. The CDR3 DNA sequence: TGTGCCAGCAGTGAGACTCTAACGACTAGGCGTTCAGATACGCAGTATTTT.

In this sample, this clone turned up once. The chain carries TRBV28 and TRBJ2-6; tentatively, D is TRBD2 (6 bases). V shed 4 bases and J shed 5 bases, with 18 bases lying between them. Germline-derived CDR1 and CDR2 are MDHEN and SYDVKM. This CDR3 comprises 17 residues. The CDR3 is CASSSPGDRLWANVLTF. In nucleotides, the CDR3 is TGTGCCAGCAGTTCGCCGGGGGATAGGCTCTGGGCCAACGTCCTGACTTTC.

The chain employs TRBV5-1 and TRBJ2-1, with a weak D call TRBD1 (8 bases). The CDR3 contains 15 residues. V dropped 4 bases and J dropped 9 bases, with 20 bases sitting between them. CDR1 and CDR2 (germline): SGHRS, YFSETQ. The CDR3 nucleotides are TGCGCCAGCAGCAAGACAGGGGAGGAGCGGGGTGAGCAGTTCTTC. It encodes CASSKTGEERGEQFF.

This chain joins TRBV29-1 and TRBJ1-2; D uncertain. Trimming left V 7 bases short and J 4 bases short, with 16 bases between. CDR1 is SQVTM, CDR2 ANQGSEA, per germline. This CDR3 spans 13 amino acids. The CDR3 DNA follows: TGCAGCGCATCAGAGGCAAGGCCCTATGGCTACACCTTC. It is translated as CSASEARPYGYTF.

The chain combines TRBV11-1 with TRBJ2-7; D perhaps matches TRBD2 (5 bases). CDR3 length: 15 residues. Germline loops: CDR1 SGHAT, CDR2 FQDESV (reference sequence). Deletions cut 4 bases from V and 0 bases from J, with 13 bases between. The CDR3 here is CASSSEAYLSYEQYF. As DNA, the CDR3 is TGTGCCAGCAGCTCGGAGGCTTACCTCTCCTACGAGCAGTACTTC.

The table lists this clone with a count of one. An end of the junction differs from the germline gene, which may be a read error. This rearrangement joins TRBV7-7 to TRBJ2-1; maybe TRBD1 (6 bases). The CDR3 sequence is 15 residues long. Germline CDR1 SSHAT, CDR2 FNYEAQ (reference sequence). The CDR3 sequence is CASSSTNRVASVQFF. The CDR3 nucleotides are TGTGCTAGCAGCTCGACCAACAGGGTGGCCAGTGTGCAGTTCTTC.

V usage is TRBV10-3 and J usage is TRBJ1-3, with D maybe TRBD1 (5 bases). V lost 8 bases to trimming and J lost 2 bases, with 10 bases between them. This CDR3 comprises 13 residues. Germline V CDR1 and CDR2: ENHRY, SYGVKD. CDR3 residues: CAIDRGAGNTIYF. CDR3 coding DNA: TGTGCCATCGATCGGGGGGCTGGAAACACCATATATTTT.

The rearrangement links TRBV6-1 to TRBJ2-7, with TRBD1 matching over 9 bases. Germline V gives CDR1 MNHNS, CDR2 SASEGT. Trimming at V came to 3 bases and at J to 0 bases, leaving 3 bases not matched to a gene. This CDR3 contains 15 residues. CDR3 sequence reads: CASSEGQGSSYEQYF. DNA of the CDR3: TGTGCCAGCAGTGAGGGACAGGGTAGCTCCTACGAGCAGTACTTC.

The chain links TRBV28 to TRBJ1-2, with 10 bases matching TRBD1. The V gene's germline CDR1 is MDHEN and CDR2 SYDVKM. V trimming: 6 bases; J trimming: 7 bases; junction bases outside the gene matches: 11. This CDR3 contains 15 residues. The CDR3 DNA follows: TGTGCCAGCAGCTCTTTCGGACAGGGGGAGGCTGGCTACACCTTC. This sequence encodes CASSSFGQGEAGYTF.

The chain has TRBV6-1 and TRBJ1-1; TRBD1 matches at 8 bases. V was pared by 6 bases and J by 0 bases, with 6 bases of the junction left unmatched. The CDR3 has 15 residues. Germline values: CDR1 MNHNS, CDR2 SASEGT. The CDR3 coding sequence is TGTGCCAGCAGACTCGGACAGGGCCTGAACACTGAAGCTTTCTTT. It encodes CASRLGQGLNTEAFF.

The J gene is TRBJ1-1, the V gene TRBV29-1; a possible D gene is TRBD1 (6 bases). Germline lookup yields CDR1 SQVTM and CDR2 ANQGSEA. V lost 3 bases and J lost 5, with 13 bases in between. The CDR3 extends over 13 amino acids. The DNA of the CDR3 is TGCAGCGTTGACGTGGGGGCTGGAACTGAAGCTTTCTTT. Encoded protein: CSVDVGAGTEAFF.

This clone appeared once. The rearrangement joins TRBV5-5 to TRBJ1-2, with D possibly TRBD1 on 5 matching bases. Looked up from germline, CDR1 is SGHKS and CDR2 is YYEKEE (reference sequence). V was pared by 4 bases and J by 0 bases, with 10 bases between. The CDR3 runs to 14 residues. CDR3 in amino acids: CASSLDSSNYGYTF. CDR3 DNA: TGTGCCAGCAGCCTTGACAGCTCTAACTATGGCTACACCTTC.

The chain has TRBV28 and TRBJ1-1; D perhaps matches TRBD1 (6 bases). Trimming cost V 6 bases and J 5 bases, with 13 bases left between them. The CDR3 contains 13 residues. Germline V gene data show CDR1 as MDHEN and CDR2 as SYDVKM. The CDR3 loop reads CASRGGGGTEAFF. In DNA, the CDR3 is TGTGCCAGCAGGGGAGGGGGAGGGACTGAAGCTTTCTTT.

The chain recombines TRBV28 with TRBJ1-5; D is unresolved. Germline CDR1 is MDHEN and CDR2 is SYDVKM. This CDR3 comprises 12 residues. V was shortened by 3 bases and J by 6 bases, with 6 bases between the two germline ends. The CDR3 here is CASSLSGQPQHF. CDR3 DNA: TGTGCCAGCAGTTTGTCAGGTCAGCCCCAGCATTTT.

For this clone: Relative to the germline gene, one junction end is altered; a read error may explain this. The rearrangement uses TRBV7-9 and TRBJ1-3; 8 nucleotides align to TRBD1. The germline V gene encodes CDR1 SEHNR and CDR2 FQNEAQ (reference sequence). CDR3 size: 11 residues. The CDR3 loop reads CASSLARDRHF. The CDR3 nucleotides read TGTGCCAGCAGCTTAGCGCGGGACAGGCATTTT. Looking up the rest from reference TRBV7-9 and TRBJ1-3 gives the full variable domain: DTGVSQNPRHKITKRGQNVTFRCDPISEHNRLYWYRQTLGQGPEFLTYFQNEAQLEKSRLLSDRFSAERPKGSFSTLEIQRTEQGDSAMYLCASSLARDRHFGEGSWLTVV.

The gene calls are TRBV10-3 and TRBJ2-3, with 10 bases lining up with TRBD1. Germline loops: CDR1 ENHRY, CDR2 SYGVKD. The CDR3 loop spans 14 amino acids. V lost 8 bases to trimming and J lost 3 bases; unmatched junction nucleotides: 5. The CDR3 sequence is CAIVSGQGTDTQYF. CDR3 in DNA: TGTGCCATCGTCTCGGGACAGGGGACAGATACGCAGTATTTT.

The chain recombines TRBV18 with TRBJ2-5; 8 nucleotides agree with TRBD1. V lost 3 bases, J lost 7 bases, and 4 bases stayed unmatched. Germline CDR1 and CDR2: KGHSH and LQKENI. This CDR3 has 13 residues. The CDR3 coding sequence is TGTGCCAGCTCACCGGGACAGGAAGGGACCCAGTACTTC. It yields the protein CASSPGQEGTQYF.

The genes are TRBV27 and TRBJ2-5; TRBD1 agrees at 10 bases. This CDR3 has 16 amino acids. The trim removed 5 bases at V and 5 bases at J, leaving 11 bases unmatched. The germline V gene has CDR1 MNHEY and CDR2 SMNVEV (reference sequence). The CDR3 protein is CASSPTRTGGRETQYF. In DNA, the CDR3 is TGTGCCAGCAGTCCCACCCGGACAGGGGGGCGTGAGACCCAGTACTTC.

The chain is built from TRBV30 and TRBJ2-2, with a possible D match to TRBD2 (6 bases). The CDR3 is 14 amino acids. Germline assignment: CDR1 GTSNPN and CDR2 SVGIG (reference sequence). Trimming cost V 2 bases and J 2 bases, with 9 bases left between them. The CDR3 region has the DNA TGTGCCTGGAGTTTCGGGAGCAACACCGGGGAGCTGTTTTTT. This translates into CAWSFGSNTGELFF.

The V call is TRBV29-1, the J call TRBJ1-1; TRBD1 aligns across 11 bases. The CDR3 totals 13 residues. The ends lost 6 bases at V and 11 bases at J; junction bases unmatched: 11. CDR1 SQVTM and CDR2 ANQGSEA come from the germline V gene. The CDR3 reads CSVENRDRGTAFF. Here the CDR3 DNA reads TGCAGCGTGGAAAACCGGGACAGGGGGACCGCTTTCTTT. Full variable domain (remainder filled in from reference TRBV29-1 and TRBJ1-1): SAVISQKPSRDICQRGTSLTIQCQVDSQVTMMFWYRQQPGQSLTLIATANQGSEATYESGFVIDKFPISRPNLTFSTLTVSNMSPEDSSIYLCSVENRDRGTAFFGQGTRLTVV.

The V gene is TRBV7-9, the J gene TRBJ2-1, with D perhaps matching TRBD2 (6 bases). Germline V gene lookup returns CDR1 SEHNR and CDR2 FQNEAQ (reference sequence). The CDR3 is made up of 16 amino acids. The ends were cut back, 2 bases at V and 3 bases at J, with 14 bases in the middle. The CDR3 region has the DNA TGTGCCAGCAGCTTAATGGTGACTAGACTCTACAATGAGCAGTTCTTC. Its protein is CASSLMVTRLYNEQFF.

The rearrangement joins TRBV5-4 to TRBJ2-1; TRBD2 aligns across 8 bases. Germline lookup yields CDR1 SGHNT and CDR2 YYREEE (reference sequence). The CDR3 contains 16 residues. J was trimmed by 9 bases and V by 4 bases; bases with no gene match: 15. The DNA for the CDR3 is TGTGCCAGCAGCGTGTTAGATGAGCGGGAGCGCGTTGAGCAGTTCTTC. Translation gives CASSVLDERERVEQFF.

The genes are TRBV25-1 and TRBJ2-3; 7 bases are a match to TRBD2. Germline-derived CDR1 and CDR2 are MGHDK and SYGVNS. The CDR3 loop spans 14 amino acids. J gave up 1 base and V 6 bases, and 4 bases lay outside the gene matches. The CDR3 nucleotides are TGTGCCAGCAGGCGGGGGAGTCGCACAGATACGCAGTATTTT. Residues: CASRRGSRTDTQYF.

This clone was observed a single time. The chain employs TRBV12-1 and TRBJ2-1; the tabulated D call, TRBD2, remains unverified against the DNA. TRBV12-1 is described as a pseudogene. This CDR3 has 18 residues. The CDR3 DNA follows: TGTGCCAGCAGCTTTGCGTCACCGCCTAGCGGTACCTACAATGAGCAGTTCTTC. As protein: CASSFASPPSGTYNEQFF.

The count of this clone is one. DNA for the CDR3: TGTGCCAGCAGTTCCGGACAGGTTACCTACGAGCAGTACTTC. It encodes CASSSGQVTYEQYF. The chain has TRBV28 and TRBJ2-7; 7 bases are a match to TRBD1. The CDR3 sequence is 14 residues long. V gave up 4 bases and J gave up 2 bases; unmatched junction bases: 5. Germline CDR1 and CDR2: MDHEN and SYDVKM.

In its sample, this clone was seen once. This chain uses TRBV7-2 with TRBJ2-7, with 9 bases that match TRBD1. The junction had 6 bases not matched to a gene; V was cut back by 1 base and J by 2 bases. This CDR3 has 16 amino acids. Germline CDR1 and CDR2: SGHTA and FQGNSA. CDR3 coding DNA: TGTGCCAGCAGCTTAGACACCGGGACAGGGACCTACGAGCAGTACTTC. Its protein product is CASSLDTGTGTYEQYF.

This chain uses TRBV27 with TRBJ2-5; possible D gene TRBD2, 6 bases. Deletions cut 0 bases from V and 5 bases from J, with 19 bases between. Per germline, CDR1 MNHEY and CDR2 SMNVEV (reference sequence). The CDR3 is 17 amino acids. DNA of the CDR3: TGTGCCAGCAGTTTATCTCCCCACGCGGAGGGTGGGGAGACCCAGTACTTC. Protein: CASSLSPHAEGGETQYF.

The V call is TRBV4-3, the J call TRBJ2-3, with D possibly matching TRBD2 (6 bases). The ends were cut back, 4 bases at V and 3 bases at J, with 17 bases in the middle. Germline V gives CDR1 LGHNA, CDR2 YSLEER. CDR3 size: 16 residues. The CDR3 DNA follows: TGCGCCAGCAGCCTCGAGGCTCGGGCGGGGACAGATACGCAGTATTTT. Its translation is CASSLEARAGTDTQYF.

This sequence joins TRBV7-9 and TRBJ2-1; possible D gene TRBD2, 5 bases. Trimming shortened V by 0 bases and J by 7 bases, and 10 bases separated the two germline ends. This CDR3 comprises 14 residues. The germline gives CDR1 SEHNR, CDR2 FQNEAQ (reference sequence). CDR3 residues: CASSLALAMNEQFF. CDR3 nucleotides: TGTGCCAGCAGCTTAGCCCTAGCTATGAATGAGCAGTTCTTC.